The 11 T cell receptor beta chains reported below all come from one sample, sequenced in a study of CD8+CD57+ T cells in acquired aplastic anemia (dated by TCRdb to between 2017 and 2018). Patients chosen for sequencing had shown expansion of CD8+CD57+ cells by flow cytometry. The instrument given in TCRdb is Illumina HiSeq 2000. Profiling of TCR beta VDJ combinations and CDR3 sequences used genomic DNA as the template. TCRdb handled the public reads itself, with Q25 trimming in fastp and clone calling in MiXCR, and kept productive beta chains. Rows with one shared CDR3 protein collapse into an entry with the most common genes and DNA. The sample records roughly 93,000 distinct CDR3 sequences, approximately 73% of which are singletons. The ten largest clones add up to 65% of the sample. Sequenced: sorted CD4+, CD8+, or CD8+CD57+ T cells (not recorded which) from PBMCs. These receptors were collected from a human donor with aplastic anemia.

This chain links TRBV29-1 with TRBJ2-2; 10 nucleotides line up with TRBD2. CDR3 length: 16 residues. From germline, CDR1 is SQVTM and CDR2 ANQGSEA. After removal of 4 bases from V and 3 bases from J, the junction contained 8 bases not matched to a gene. CDR3 in amino acids: CSVGIGLAGDTGELFF. The CDR3 nucleotides read TGCAGCGTTGGGATCGGGCTAGCGGGAGACACCGGGGAGCTGTTTTTT.

This clonotype has at least ten counts. V is TRBV6-6 and J is TRBJ2-5; no firm D call. Germline V gene lookup returns CDR1 MNHNY and CDR2 SVGAGI (reference sequence). The germline V and J ends were trimmed by 5 bases and 0 bases, with 1 base remaining between them. The CDR3 is made up of 11 amino acids. The CDR3 DNA follows: TGTGCCAGCAGTAACCAAGAGACCCAGTACTTC. Its protein product is CASSNQETQYF.

The chain links TRBV7-3 to TRBJ1-2; 12 bases line up with TRBD1. This CDR3 contains 15 residues. Losses at the gene ends were 5 bases for V and 8 bases for J; bases not matched to a gene: 9. Germline V gives CDR1 SGHTA, CDR2 FQGTGA. The CDR3 loop reads CASSNRGTGGSGYTF. As DNA, the CDR3 is TGTGCCAGCAGCAACCGTGGGACAGGGGGCTCAGGCTACACCTTC.

This clonotype was seen only a few times. The V gene is TRBV7-3, the J gene TRBJ1-3; D ambiguous. The V end was cut by 3 bases, the J end by 4 bases, with 7 bases between. The CDR3 runs 13 residues. Germline CDR1 reads SGHTA; CDR2 reads FQGTGA. In nucleotides, the CDR3 is TGTGCCAGCAGCTTCGTCCTCGGAAACACCATATATTTT. This gives the protein CASSFVLGNTIYF.

The chain couples TRBV20-1 to TRBJ1-2, with a weak D call TRBD1 (6 bases). Germline CDR1 reads DFQATT; CDR2 reads SNEGSKA (reference sequence). This CDR3 region has 14 residues. Trimming removed 0 bases from V and 5 bases from J, with 13 bases in between. DNA of the CDR3: TGCAGTGCTAGAGATCGTTGGGACATATATGGCTACACCTTC. Translated: CSARDRWDIYGYTF.

This chain links TRBV4-2 with TRBJ1-2, with a weak D call TRBD1 (6 bases). The V end was cut by 1 base, the J end by 1 base, with 13 bases between. CDR3 length: 16 amino acids. The germline gives CDR1 LGHNA, CDR2 YNFKEQ. The CDR3 reads CASSQVTDRINYGYTF. The CDR3 DNA follows: TGTGCCAGCAGCCAAGTAACTGACAGGATTAACTATGGCTACACCTTC.

V is TRBV24-1 and J is TRBJ2-1; 7 bases are a match to TRBD2. CDR1 is KGHDR and CDR2 is SFDVKD in the germline V gene. CDR3 size: 15 residues. The junction had 4 bases not matched to a gene; V was cut back by 1 base and J by 5 bases. CDR3 loop: CATSDFAGVDNEQFF. CDR3 DNA sequence: TGTGCCACCAGTGATTTCGCGGGAGTAGACAATGAGCAGTTCTTC.

The chain uses TRBV25-1 and TRBJ1-2, with 8 bases aligning to TRBD1. The CDR3 is made up of 16 amino acids. Germline assignment: CDR1 MGHDK and CDR2 SYGVNS. The V and J ends lost 4 bases and 6 bases, in that order; junction bases with no gene match: 13. CDR3 sequence: CASSAAPGQDRDGYTF. In DNA, the CDR3 is TGTGCCAGCAGTGCCGCTCCGGGACAGGATAGGGATGGCTACACCTTC.

With respect to this clonotype: One junction end disagrees with the germline gene, perhaps due to a read error. The chain couples TRBV19 to TRBJ2-1; possible D gene TRBD1, 6 bases. Per the germline V gene, CDR1 is LNHDA and CDR2 is SQIVND (reference sequence). The CDR3 spans 10 residues. Here the CDR3 DNA reads TGTGCCAGTGGGGACAATGAGCAGTCCTTC. Translated: CASGDNEQSF. The full variable domain, completed using reference TRBV19 and TRBJ2-1, is DGGITQSPKYLFRKEGQNVTLSCEQNLNHDAMYWYRQDPGQGLRLIYYSQIVNDFQKGDIAEGYSVSREKKESFPLTVTSAQKNPTAFYLCASGDNEQSFGPGTRLTVL.

This sequence joins TRBV20-1 and TRBJ2-1; 7 bases align to TRBD1. The CDR3 is 14 residues long. The germline V gene encodes CDR1 DFQATT and CDR2 SNEGSKA (reference sequence). CDR3 region: CSASGGPGNNEQFF. CDR3 nucleotides: TGCAGCGCATCAGGGGGTCCAGGGAACAATGAGCAGTTCTTC.

The V call is TRBV29-1, the J call TRBJ2-5; 10 nucleotides align to TRBD1. V shed 6 bases, J shed 5 bases, and the junction held 6 bases outside the gene matches. The CDR3 length is 13 residues. Germline V CDR1 and CDR2: SQVTM, ANQGSEA. For the CDR3, the DNA is TGCAGCGTAGCGGGACAGGGGTTGGAGACCCAGTACTTC. This translates into CSVAGQGLETQYF. Filled out from reference TRBV29-1 and TRBJ2-5, the complete variable domain reads SAVISQKPSRDICQRGTSLTIQCQVDSQVTMMFWYRQQPGQSLTLIATANQGSEATYESGFVIDKFPISRPNLTFSTLTVSNMSPEDSSIYLCSVAGQGLETQYFGPGTRLLVL.